This TCR beta chain was profiled in a study of T cell repertoires in cytomegalovirus infection. Germline V gene data show CDR1 as SGHTA and CDR2 as FQGNSA. The CDR3 contains 14 residues. V was clipped by 3 bases and J by 2 bases; unmatched bases: 4. Remarks on this clonotype: Its antigen is unknown.

TCRdb fed the reads into MiXCR, producing one record per CDR3 protein. The top ten hold roughly 27% of the sample, which has roughly 150,000 distinct CDR3 sequences, about 22% seen once. This chain uses TRBV7-2 with TRBJ2-7; 7 bases fit TRBD2. This material consisted of CD8+ T cells from cultured PBMCs, taken from culture after CMV antigen stimulation. This TCR was sampled from a human donor in good health (CMV status not recorded). Some clones in this sample may be carry-over from other donors' samples. DNA of the CDR3: TGTGCCAGCAGCTTTGAGCGGGGCCCCTACGAGCAGTACTTC. It translates to CASSFERGPYEQYF.